This T cell receptor beta chain was retrieved from a study of beta chain features in type 1 diabetes. The study's findings and limits: In patients and controls equally, PCR might favor templates that are shorter. The naive, central memory and Treg TCRB repertoires of patients appeared to be more similar to one another than those of healthy donors.

The CDR3 contains 12 residues. Germline V gives CDR1 GTSNPN, CDR2 SVGIG (reference sequence). Between the trimmed V and J ends, which lost 3 bases and 12 bases, there was a span of 15 bases. Sequencing targeted expressed TCRB transcripts, as all isolated RNA had been reverse transcribed. Using immunoSEQ multiplex PCR, the repertoire was profiled, and TCRdb retains in-frame clones only, with some absent. The sample records about 470,000 clones, roughly 30% being singletons. A note on this clone: What it recognizes is unknown.

The rearrangement links TRBV30 to TRBJ2-1; D gene ambiguous. The clonotype comes from a man in his late teens or twenties in good health. The sequenced sample was naive CD4+ T cells from blood. The CDR3 DNA reads TGTGCCTGGAGCCCCGACCCGGAGAGGCAGTTCTTC. It yields the protein CAWSPDPERQFF.